One sample yielded the 29 T cell receptor beta chains listed below, sequenced in a study of neurological immune-mediated disorders. MiXCR was run by TCRdb on the 5' RACE reads, yielding one entry per CDR3 protein. The sample includes approximately 50,000 distinct CDR3 sequences, 10% of them seen just once. The sequenced sample consisted of PBMCs. These receptors were taken from a man aged 65 to 85 with HTLV-1-associated myelopathy (HAM/TSP).

At least ten counts were recorded for this clonotype. V is TRBV7-2 and J is TRBJ2-3, with D tentatively TRBD2 (7 bases). Germline CDR1 and CDR2: SGHTA and FQGNSA. The CDR3 contains 16 residues. V lost 5 bases to trimming and J lost 4 bases, with 19 bases between them. CDR3 bases: TGTGCCAGCAGCAAAGGGGGGGGGACGAACGCAGATACGCAGTATTTT. It specifies CASSKGGGTNADTQYF.

This clonotype was found many times. V gene TRBV20-1 combines with J gene TRBJ2-1; D is undetermined. The CDR3 has 15 residues. V was clipped by 6 bases and J by 2 bases, with 17 bases between them. Germline V gene sequence: CDR1 DFQATT, CDR2 SNEGSKA (reference sequence). CDR3 protein: CSATLVYNPYNEQFF. The CDR3 DNA is TGCAGTGCCACTCTCGTTTACAACCCCTACAATGAGCAGTTCTTC.

This clonotype was detected only a few times. CDR3 sequence: CASSGQGDTGELFF. The CDR3 region has the DNA TGTGCCAGCAGCGGGCAGGGGGACACCGGGGAGCTGTTTTTT. The V gene is TRBV4-2, the J gene TRBJ2-2, with 7 bases aligning to TRBD1. The CDR3 is 14 amino acids. The V gene end was trimmed by 5 bases and the J gene end by 3 bases; junction bases not matched to a gene: 3. From germline, CDR1 is LGHNA and CDR2 YNFKEQ.

There are many counts of this clonotype. V is TRBV5-1 and J is TRBJ2-2; D possibly corresponds to TRBD1 (6 bases). The CDR3 sequence is 14 residues long. V dropped 7 bases and J dropped 2 bases, with 12 bases sitting between them. CDR1 is SGHRS and CDR2 is YFSETQ in the germline V gene. This CDR3 reads CASLRDTNTGELFF. The CDR3 DNA reads as TGCGCCAGCCTTCGGGACACTAACACCGGGGAGCTGTTTTTT.

At least ten counts were recorded for this clonotype. The chain carries TRBV21-1 and TRBJ1-4. TRBV21-1 is annotated as a pseudogene. The CDR3 length is 16 residues. In DNA, the CDR3 is TGTGCCAGCAGCGAACCCAAGCCAGAAAAAAATGAAAAACTGTTTTTT. Protein sequence: CASSEPKPEKNEKLFF.

This clonotype was seen at least ten times. The CDR3 sequence: CSALLSNQPQHF. The CDR3 DNA reads as TGCAGTGCCTTATTATCTAATCAGCCCCAGCATTTT. The gene calls are TRBV20-1 and TRBJ1-5; D uncertain. There are 12 residues in the CDR3. The ends were cut back, 6 bases at V and 4 bases at J, with 10 bases in the middle. The germline gives CDR1 DFQATT, CDR2 SNEGSKA (reference sequence).

This clonotype has at least ten counts. The CDR3 loop is CSLSPGVAYEQYF. CDR3 nucleotides: TGCAGTCTCAGCCCGGGGGTAGCCTACGAGCAGTACTTC. This rearrangement joins TRBV20-1 to TRBJ2-7, with TRBD2 as a possible D gene (6 bases). V lost 8 bases and J lost 2, with 16 bases in between. The CDR3 covers 13 residues. Germline CDR1 and CDR2: DFQATT and SNEGSKA (reference sequence).

This clonotype has at least ten counts. V and J are TRBV7-2 and TRBJ2-3; D gene unclear. CDR3 length equals 12 residues. Per germline, CDR1 SGHTA and CDR2 FQGNSA. V was cut by 3 bases and J by 0 bases, with 1 base left in between. The CDR3 nucleotides read TGTGCCAGCAGCTTCAGCACAGATACGCAGTATTTT. This translates into CASSFSTDTQYF.

This clonotype has at least ten counts. The rearrangement uses TRBV20-1 and TRBJ2-7; TRBD1 is a possible D gene (6 bases). Germline CDR1 DFQATT, CDR2 SNEGSKA (reference sequence). Trimming left V 3 bases short and J 2 bases short, with 11 bases between. The CDR3 length is 13 residues. The CDR3 spells CSARDSLTYEQYF. Written as DNA, the CDR3 is TGCAGTGCTAGGGACAGTCTAACCTACGAGCAGTACTTC.

This clonotype was observed at least ten times. The rearrangement links TRBV5-1 to TRBJ2-3; possibly TRBD1 for D (6 bases). The germline V gene encodes CDR1 SGHRS and CDR2 YFSETQ. V lost 7 bases to trimming and J lost 1 base, with 16 bases between them. There are 15 residues in the CDR3. In DNA form, the CDR3 reads TGCGCCAGCTACCGGGACACCCTCGGCACAGATACGCAGTATTTT. Protein sequence: CASYRDTLGTDTQYF.

About this clonotype itself: The junction differs from germline at one of its ends, possibly a read error. V and J are TRBV5-5 and TRBJ2-3; D call uncertain. Looked up from germline, CDR1 is SGHKS and CDR2 is YYEKEE (reference sequence). The CDR3 loop spans 13 amino acids. The CDR3 nucleotides read TGTGCCAGCAGCCTCAGACTCACAGATACGCTGTATTTT. Translating gives CASSLRLTDTLYF.

There are many counts of this clonotype. The V and J genes are TRBV5-6 and TRBJ2-4; possibly TRBD1 for D (6 bases). The V gene's germline CDR1 is SGHDT and CDR2 YYEEEE. V lost 4 bases and J lost 0, with 14 bases in between. This CDR3 has 16 residues. This chain's CDR3 is CASSLGHLIAKNIQYF. CDR3 coding DNA: TGTGCCAGCAGCCTGGGACACCTAATAGCCAAAAACATTCAGTACTTC.

This clonotype was detected many times. The chain employs TRBV6-5 and TRBJ1-2, with 9 bases fitting TRBD1. The V segment lost 5 bases and the J segment 7 bases; nucleotides outside the gene matches: 5. The CDR3 totals 13 residues. The germline gives CDR1 MNHEY, CDR2 SVGAGI. The CDR3 coding sequence is TGTGCCAGCAGTCTGAGACAGGGGGTTGGCTACACCTTC. Encoded protein: CASSLRQGVGYTF.

This clonotype has ten or more counts. The gene calls are TRBV20-1 and TRBJ1-1, with a tentative D call TRBD1 (6 bases). The germline gives CDR1 DFQATT, CDR2 SNEGSKA (reference sequence). This CDR3 region has 15 residues. V was pared by 5 bases and J by 5 bases, with 21 bases between. The CDR3 nucleotides read TGCAGTGCTCACCAGGGGATTGTGGATCGTACTGAAGCTTTCTTT. Protein product: CSAHQGIVDRTEAFF.

This clonotype occurred many times. The V and J genes are TRBV14 and TRBJ2-7; 7 positions agree with TRBD2. The length of the CDR3 is 14 residues. V shed 4 bases, J shed 6 bases, and the junction held 9 bases outside the gene matches. CDR1 and CDR2 from the germline V gene are SGHDN and FVKESK. The CDR3 bases are TGTGCCAGCAGCCGCCGCGGGACTATAGGCGAGCAGTACTTC. Its protein is CASSRRGTIGEQYF.

The sample holds many counts of this clonotype. The chain carries TRBV2 and TRBJ1-2; no clear D. Germline-derived CDR1 and CDR2 are SNHLY and FYNNEI. Trimming took 0 bases from V and 6 from J, leaving 8 bases between them. The CDR3 totals 13 residues. CDR3 sequence reads: CASSEARRDGYTF. The DNA of the CDR3 is TGTGCCAGCAGTGAAGCGAGAAGGGATGGCTACACCTTC.

This clonotype appeared many times. The V call is TRBV25-1, the J call TRBJ1-5; D is unclear. The germline CDR1 and CDR2 sequences are MGHDK and SYGVNS. This CDR3 is built from 13 residues. The V and J ends lost 5 bases and 11 bases respectively, with 16 bases between them. CDR3 amino acids: CASSPSGKYSQHF. CDR3 nucleotides: TGTGCCAGCAGTCCAAGCGGAAAATATTCCCAGCATTTT.

This clonotype was recorded once. This chain uses TRBV5-1 with TRBJ2-1; D unclear. Germline V CDR1 and CDR2: SGHRS, YFSETQ. The CDR3 is 13 residues long. V lost 0 bases to trimming and J lost 5 bases, with 6 bases between them. CDR3 residues: CASSLGWDNEQFF. The CDR3 coding sequence is TGCGCCAGCAGCTTGGGATGGGACAATGAGCAGTTCTTC. Drawing the rest from reference TRBV5-1 and TRBJ2-1, the complete variable domain is KAGVTQTPRYLIKTRGQQVTLSCSPISGHRSVSWYQQTPGQGLQFLFEYFSETQRNKGNFPGRFSGRQFSNSRSEMNVSTLELGDSALYLCASSLGWDNEQFFGPGTRLTVL.

The sample holds many counts of this clonotype. J is TRBJ2-1 and V is TRBV6-5, with a weak D call TRBD2 (6 bases). Trimming took off 6 bases at V and 4 bases at J, with 25 bases between the two ends. The CDR3 spans 18 residues. The germline CDR1 and CDR2 sequences are MNHEY and SVGAGI. CDR3 residues: CASSPKPRGVSGYNEQFF. The CDR3 DNA follows: TGTGCCAGCAGCCCTAAGCCCCGAGGAGTTAGCGGTTACAATGAGCAGTTCTTC.

This clonotype appeared many times. CDR3 sequence reads: CAISVSGLAGTVSYEQYF. In nucleotides, the CDR3 is TGTGCCATCAGTGTCTCGGGACTAGCGGGTACGGTCTCCTACGAGCAGTACTTC. This rearrangement joins TRBV10-3 to TRBJ2-7; 12 bases fit TRBD2. The V gene's germline CDR1 is ENHRY and CDR2 SYGVKD. V lost 4 bases to trimming and J lost 0 bases; unmatched junction nucleotides: 10. This CDR3 region has 18 residues.

This clonotype came up many times. J is TRBJ1-5 and V is TRBV3-1; D not certain. CDR3 length equals 14 residues. The germline V gene encodes CDR1 LGHDT and CDR2 YNNKEL (reference sequence). Trimming took 0 bases from V and 6 from J, leaving 9 bases between them. The CDR3 DNA follows: TGTGCCAGCAGCCAAGATTTGGGAGGTCAGCCCCAGCATTTT. It specifies CASSQDLGGQPQHF.

This clonotype was seen many times. The chain uses TRBV28 and TRBJ2-1; 7 nucleotides line up with TRBD2. After removal of 5 bases from V and 1 base from J, the junction contained 8 bases not matched to a gene. The CDR3 runs to 16 residues. CDR1 and CDR2 (germline): MDHEN, SYDVKM. CDR3 sequence reads: CASSPHSGGSYNEQFF. In DNA form, the CDR3 reads TGTGCCAGCAGTCCACATTCGGGGGGTTCCTACAATGAGCAGTTCTTC.

This clonotype came up many times. The rearrangement links TRBV6-5 to TRBJ2-1, with D maybe TRBD2 (6 bases). The CDR3 consists of 17 residues. Germline CDR1 reads MNHEY; CDR2 reads SVGAGI. Trimming took 6 bases from V and 1 from J, leaving 19 bases between them. This chain's CDR3 is CASSLLRGTGSYNEQFF. The CDR3 coding sequence is TGTGCCAGCAGCCTCCTCCGCGGGACTGGGTCCTACAATGAGCAGTTCTTC.

This clonotype occurred many times. CDR3 in DNA: TGTGCCAGCTCATCGGACTTCGGGGCACAAGAGACCCAGTACTTC. It yields the protein CASSSDFGAQETQYF. The gene calls are TRBV18 and TRBJ2-5; either TRBD1 or TRBD2 may fit D (5 bases each). Trimming left V 5 bases short and J 2 bases short, with 15 bases between. The CDR3 covers 15 residues. The germline CDR1 and CDR2 sequences are KGHSH and LQKENI.

This clonotype has ten or more counts. The chain combines TRBV18 with TRBJ1-1, with D possibly TRBD1 on 6 matching bases. V gave up 0 bases and J gave up 6 bases, with 20 bases separating them. The CDR3 is 17 amino acids. Germline loops: CDR1 KGHSH, CDR2 LQKENI. CDR3 bases: TGTGCCAGCTCACCACCTGGGGTTACAGGGTCTAAAGCTGAAGCTTTCTTT. Its translation is CASSPPGVTGSKAEAFF.

This clonotype was recorded many times. This chain links TRBV7-2 with TRBJ2-1, with D maybe TRBD2 (6 bases). The germline V gene encodes CDR1 SGHTA and CDR2 FQGNSA. The CDR3 is 15 residues long. The germline V and J ends were trimmed by 4 bases and 0 bases, with 10 bases remaining between them. The CDR3: CASSSDYTSYNEQFF. Written as DNA, the CDR3 is TGTGCCAGCAGCTCGGACTACACCTCCTACAATGAGCAGTTCTTC.

This clonotype has at least ten counts. This chain joins TRBV28 and TRBJ1-5; D is undetermined. Trimming left V 3 bases short and J 7 bases short, with 7 bases between. The germline gives CDR1 MDHEN, CDR2 SYDVKM. The CDR3 length is 12 residues. CDR3 DNA: TGTGCCAGCAGTTTGGTGGTCCAGCCCCAGCATTTT. It encodes CASSLVVQPQHF. The variable domain in full, with the rest retrieved from reference TRBV28 and TRBJ1-5, is DVKVTQSSRYLVKRTGEKVFLECVQDMDHENMFWYRQDPGLGLRLIYFSYDVKMKEKGDIPEGYSVSREKKERFSLILESASTNQTSMYLCASSLVVQPQHFGDGTRLSIL.

This clonotype was counted ten times or more. CDR3 bases: TGCGCCAGCAGCTTGGAGGGGCGGGGGCGAAGCGAGCAGTACTTC. Translated, it gives CASSLEGRGRSEQYF. The chain links TRBV5-1 to TRBJ2-7; weak D call: TRBD2 (7 bases). The CDR3 is made up of 15 amino acids. CDR1 SGHRS and CDR2 YFSETQ come from the germline V gene. V lost 0 bases, J lost 6 bases, and 16 bases lay in between.

Ten or more counts support this clonotype. V and J are TRBV15 and TRBJ1-2; 7 nucleotides match TRBD1. V shed 9 bases, J shed 4 bases, and the junction held 14 bases outside the gene matches. The CDR3 is 15 residues long. Per the germline V gene, CDR1 is LNHNV and CDR2 is YYDKDF (reference sequence). For the CDR3, the DNA is TGTGCCACTAGAAGCGGGACAGATGGATTCTATGGCTACACCTTC. Its translation: CATRSGTDGFYGYTF. Drawing the rest from reference TRBV15 and TRBJ1-2, the complete variable domain is DAMVIQNPRYQVTQFGKPVTLSCSQTLNHNVMYWYQQKSSQAPKLLFHYYDKDFNNEADTPDNFQSRRPNTSFCFLDIRSPGLGDTAMYLCATRSGTDGFYGYTFGSGTRLTVV.